This TCR beta chain was identified during a study of OX40 agonist ivuxolimab in advanced cancers. Study information: Three patients had partial responses: one hepatocellular carcinoma, two cutaneous melanoma. Findings of the study overall: Within 6 weeks, CD4+ and CD8+ blood T cells expanded clonally at 0.1 to 3.0 mg/kg. Averaging showed that CD8+ T cells had more expanded clones than CD4+ did.

Some clones are missing from TCRdb's copy, which holds only in-frame ones; the method was immunoSEQ multiplex PCR. In the table there are some 80,000 clones, around nine tenths of which are singletons. The CDR3 is made up of 12 amino acids. V was clipped by 7 bases and J by 6 bases, with 13 bases between them. Germline CDR1 and CDR2: SQVTM and ANQGSEA. Peripheral blood came from all dose cohorts at three timepoints. A remark on this clone: Its antigen is not known.

This TCR derives from an adult with an advanced solid tumor such as melanoma, head and neck, liver or kidney cancer. V and J are TRBV29-1 and TRBJ1-3; D possibly corresponds to TRBD1 (6 bases). The sequencing here drew on CD4+ or CD8+ T cells sorted from blood, taken in a trial of the OX40 agonist ivuxolimab. The CDR3 is CSATGLTNTIYF. CDR3 bases: TGCAGCGCGACAGGATTAACAAACACCATATATTTT.